Listed below are T cell receptor beta chains from one sample, sequenced in a study of vaccination and CD4 T cells after COVID-19. TCRdb fed the PCR reads into MiXCR, producing one record per CDR3 protein. The table lists some 14,000 distinct CDR3 sequences, about 48% of them singletons. These receptors are not linked to any known antigen. Sequenced here: CD4+ T cells from blood, cultured in vitro, sampled before SARS-CoV-2 vaccination. Source of these receptors: a human donor who had recovered from COVID-19. The CDR3 runs from the conserved cysteine through the conserved F or W. Fields, in order: V gene, D gene, clone size, J gene, CDR3 DNA, CDR3 protein. The D gene is left open where the match is weak. The size entry is marked missing in some rows and otherwise reads once, few, many or a size class.

TRBV21-1	.	medium-sized	TRBJ1-5	TGTGCCAGCAGCAAAGTAAAACAGCACAATCAGCCCCAGCATTTT	CASSKVKQHNQPQHF
TRBV20-1	.	few	TRBJ2-2	TGCAGTGCTAGAGAGAACACCGGGGAGCTGTTTTTT	CSARENTGELFF
TRBV11-1	.	.	TRBJ1-6	TGTGCCAGCAGCCTTCGGACGGCCGGACCTTCACCCCTCCACTTT	CASSLRTAGPSPLHF
TRBV6-5	TRBD1	few	TRBJ1-5	TGTGCCAGCAGTTACTCGGGACAGAACCAGCATTTT	CASSYSGQNQHF
TRBV7-8	.	once	TRBJ1-1	TGTGCCAGCAGCAAATATGCAGAGGAGGCTTTCTTT	CASSKYAEEAFF
TRBV20-1	TRBD2	.	TRBJ2-2	TGCAGTGCTAGACAACTAGCGGCTAACACCGGGGAGCTGTTTTTT	CSARQLAANTGELFF
TRBV5-5	TRBD1	.	TRBJ2-7	TGTGCCAGCAGCTTGGGATACGGAGGGACAGGGTTTTCCCAGTACTTC	CASSLGYGGTGFSQYF
TRBV30	.	.	TRBJ1-1	TGTGCCTGGAGTCGGATAGACGGGAACACTGAAGCTTTCTTT	CAWSRIDGNTEAFF
TRBV5-4	TRBD2	.	TRBJ2-7	TGTGCCAGCAGCCCCGGACTAGCGGGATCCACCTACGAGCAGTACTTC	CASSPGLAGSTYEQYF
TRBV7-8	.	.	TRBJ2-1	TGTGCCAGCAGCTTAGGTATGGGCGATGAGCAGTTCTTC	CASSLGMGDEQFF
TRBV20-1	.	few	TRBJ1-2	TGCAGTGGGGTCAGTACTACTAACTATGGCTACACCTTC	CSGVSTTNYGYTF
TRBV29-1	TRBD1	.	TRBJ1-1	TGCAGCGTTGCCGCAGGGGGGCTGGCTGAAGCTTTCTTT	CSVAAGGLAEAFF
TRBV28	.	.	TRBJ1-2	TGTGCCACATTCGGGAACGGGCGGTATGGCTACACCTTC	CATFGNGRYGYTF
TRBV7-9	.	.	TRBJ2-1	TGTGCCAGCAGCCTCACTGGACGTAGGAATGAGCAGTTCTTC	CASSLTGRRNEQFF
TRBV6-2/TRBV6-3	.	.	TRBJ1-5	TGTGCCAGCAGTCACACAGGGAGGGCTCAGCCCCAGCATTTT	CASSHTGRAQPQHF
TRBV7-9	.	few	TRBJ1-1	TGTGCCAGCAGCCCCCCTCTCCGGCCTAACTTCATGAACACTGAAGCTTTCTTT	CASSPPLRPNFMNTEAFF
TRBV2	.	once	TRBJ2-3	TGTGCCAGCAGTGAATGGGGTAGAAACGTGGATACGCAGTATTTT	CASSEWGRNVDTQYF
TRBV6-1	.	few	TRBJ1-2	TGTGCCAGCAGCCAAATGAGGGGGGTCCTCGGTGGCTACACCTTC	CASSQMRGVLGGYTF
TRBV7-9	.	.	TRBJ2-1	TGTGCCAGCAGCCTTGTGGACAACCACGATGAGCAGTTCTTC	CASSLVDNHDEQFF
TRBV7-9	.	.	TRBJ2-7	TGTGCCAGCAGCCCAAGGACGGCTCCCTACGAGCAGTACTTC	CASSPRTAPYEQYF
TRBV20-1	.	few	TRBJ1-1	TGCAGTGCTAGGCGGAACCGAGCGAACACTGAAGCTTTCTTT	CSARRNRANTEAFF
TRBV19	.	few	TRBJ1-5	TGTGCCAGTAGTATTTTGGGGGCACATCAGCCCCAGCATTTT	CASSILGAHQPQHF
TRBV7-2	.	.	TRBJ2-6	TGTGCCAGCAGCTTAAATCGTCTCGGGGCCAACGTCCTGACTTTC	CASSLNRLGANVLTF
TRBV10-3	TRBD1	.	TRBJ2-7	TGTGCCATCAGAGGACAGGGCCCTTCGGTCGAGCAGTACTTC	CAIRGQGPSVEQYF
TRBV7-9	TRBD2	.	TRBJ2-3	TGTGCCAGCAGCTCCTGGACTAGCGGCGCGAATACGCAGTATTTT	CASSSWTSGANTQYF
TRBV6-1	TRBD1	.	TRBJ2-7	TGTGCCAGCTGGGAGTCTGGGACAGGGGTAGACGAGCAGTACTTC	CASWESGTGVDEQYF